This entry is about one T cell receptor beta chain. CDR3 length: 22 amino acids. With 0 bases clipped from V and 4 bases from J, the junction kept 16 bases outside the gene matches. CDR1 is LGHNA, CDR2 YNFKEQ, per germline. Sequencing used immunoSEQ multiplex PCR; TCRdb keeps in-frame clones, though not all of them. In the table there are approximately 490,000 clones, around three quarters of which are singletons. These data are taken from a study of shared T cell receptors in the human thymus. The same sample was also studied in work on human thymus T cells. That publication notes: Infants, healthy and Finnish, who were having corrective surgery for congenital heart defects served as donors.

Specimen: thymocytes. The chain uses TRBV4-2 and TRBJ2-3, with 16 bases identical to TRBD2. This TCR came from a boy under two years old with a congenital heart defect. CDR3 nucleotide sequence: TGTGCCAGCAGCCAAGACCCCTTGGGACTAGCGGGAGGGCCCTTGGTTTCAGATACGCAGTATTTT. Amino acid sequence: CASSQDPLGLAGGPLVSDTQYF.